These T cell receptor beta chains were read from a single sample in a study of shared clonotypes between healthy human individuals. Only in-frame clones appear in the TCRdb table, and some are missing; sequencing was by immunoSEQ multiplex PCR. This sample has about 180,000 clones, with approximately 92% found just once. The sequenced material came from naive CD4+ T cells sorted from blood. Every receptor here comes from a woman in her 30s in good health. CDR3s include the opening cysteine and the closing phenylalanine or tryptophan. A D gene is named only where the DNA matches it firmly. A row's size may be missing; if present it is once, few, many or a size class.

v_gene	j_gene	abundance	d_gene	CDR3aa	CDR3nt
TRBV23-1	TRBJ2-7	once	NA	CASSQIGTETYEQYF	TGCGCCAGCAGTCAAATCGGGACGGAAACCTACGAGCAGTACTTC
TRBV2	TRBJ2-7	NA	NA	CASSESARSYEQYF	TGTGCCAGCAGTGAGAGTGCGAGGTCCTACGAGCAGTACTTC
TRBV19	TRBJ2-5	NA	NA	CASSIDPQETQYF	TGTGCCAGTAGTATAGATCCCCAAGAGACCCAGTACTTC
TRBV28	TRBJ1-2	NA	NA	CASSALFGTTNYGYTF	TGTGCCAGCAGTGCTCTCTTCGGGACAACTAACTATGGCTACACCTTC
TRBV28	TRBJ2-7	NA	TRBD2	CASSLTPGGRAHEQYF	TGTGCCAGCAGTTTAACCCCCGGCGGGAGGGCCCACGAGCAGTACTTC
TRBV19	TRBJ2-7	NA	TRBD2	CASSITGGSSYEQYF	TGTGCCAGTAGTATTACGGGAGGGAGCTCCTACGAGCAGTACTTC
TRBV28	TRBJ2-7	NA	TRBD2	CASIPRRTSGSWEQYF	TGTGCCAGCATACCCCGACGGACTAGCGGGAGTTGGGAGCAGTACTTC
TRBV11-2	TRBJ2-7	NA	NA	CASSLGLAASSYEQYF	TGTGCCAGCAGCTTAGGGTTGGCGGCTAGCTCCTACGAGCAGTACTTC
TRBV10-2	TRBJ2-7	NA	NA	CATAGPGQGPNEQYF	TGCGCCACTGCAGGCCCAGGGCAGGGGCCCAACGAGCAGTACTTC
TRBV5-5	TRBJ1-4	NA	NA	CASQRLINEKLFF	TGTGCCAGCCAGAGACTCATTAATGAAAAACTGTTTTTT
TRBV7-2	TRBJ2-7	NA	NA	CASSLAEAEVYEQYF	TGTGCCAGCAGCTTAGCGGAAGCGGAGGTCTACGAGCAGTACTTC
TRBV7-9	TRBJ2-7	NA	TRBD2	CASSLGTSGSTDEQYF	TGTGCCAGCAGCTTAGGTACTAGCGGGAGCACGGACGAGCAGTACTTC
TRBV15	TRBJ1-1	NA	NA	CATSRDRLRDLEDTEAFF	TGTGCCACCAGCAGAGATCGGTTGAGGGATCTCGAGGACACTGAAGCTTTCTTT
TRBV19	TRBJ2-7	NA	NA	CASSSYENGYEQYF	TGTGCCAGTAGTTCCTACGAGAACGGCTACGAGCAGTACTTC
TRBV27	TRBJ2-7	NA	NA	CASTPGAGTYEQYF	TGTGCCAGCACCCCGGGGGCGGGGACCTACGAGCAGTACTTC
TRBV4-1	TRBJ2-5	NA	NA	CASSPGVQETQYF	TGCGCCAGCAGCCCCGGGGTCCAAGAGACCCAGTACTTC
TRBV5-1	TRBJ1-1	NA	NA	CASSLGTLRNTEAFF	TGCGCCAGCAGCCTGGGGACCCTCCGAAACACTGAAGCTTTCTTT
TRBV7-3	TRBJ2-2	once	NA	CASSQIGGELFF	TGTGCCAGCAGTCAAATAGGGGGGGAGCTGTTTTTT
TRBV5-6	TRBJ1-4	NA	NA	CASSLYLTNEKLFF	TGTGCCAGCAGCTTGTACCTAACTAATGAAAAACTGTTTTTT
TRBV18	TRBJ2-5	NA	NA	CASSPSASLQETQYF	TGTGCCAGCTCACCCTCGGCTAGTTTACAAGAGACCCAGTACTTC
TRBV5-8	TRBJ2-5	NA	TRBD1	CASSLGDRAGETQYF	TGTGCCAGCAGCTTGGGAGACAGGGCCGGGGAGACCCAGTACTTC
TRBV19	TRBJ1-4	NA	TRBD1	CASSIHPPGQGDEKLFF	TGTGCCAGTAGTATCCACCCCCCGGGACAGGGTGATGAAAAACTGTTTTTT
TRBV7-9	TRBJ2-7	NA	NA	CASSLGPSYEQYF	TGTGCCAGCAGCTTAGGGCCCTCCTACGAGCAGTACTTC
TRBV12-2	TRBJ2-4	NA	NA	CASRLAAPVIAKNIQYF	TGTGCAAGTCGCTTAGCGGCGCCTGTTATAGCCAAAAACATTCAGTACTTC
TRBV27	TRBJ1-2	once	TRBD1	CASSSISGTGGFGYTF	TGTGCCAGCAGTTCCATATCCGGGACAGGGGGTTTTGGCTACACCTTC
TRBV2	TRBJ1-1	NA	NA	CASSEEALSGTEAFF	TGTGCCAGCAGTGAAGAGGCCCTTTCGGGCACTGAAGCTTTCTTT
TRBV5-1	TRBJ2-7	NA	NA	CASSFEVPYEQYF	TGCGCCAGCAGCTTTGAGGTCCCCTACGAGCAGTACTTC
TRBV27	TRBJ1-3	NA	TRBD1	CASSVQGAAHTIYF	TGTGCCAGCAGTGTTCAGGGGGCCGCACACACCATATATTTT
TRBV11-2	TRBJ2-6	NA	TRBD2	CASSPTSGASGANVLTF	TGTGCCAGCAGCCCGACTAGCGGGGCCTCTGGGGCCAACGTCCTGACTTTC
TRBV6-1	TRBJ1-5	NA	NA	CASSELQSRGGQPQHF	TGTGCCAGCAGTGAGCTGCAGTCGAGGGGTGGTCAGCCCCAGCATTTT
TRBV11-1	TRBJ2-1	NA	NA	CASSLLGNNEQFF	TGTGCCAGCAGCTTGCTGGGAAACAATGAGCAGTTCTTC
TRBV27	TRBJ1-4	NA	NA	CASSSRFEKLFF	TGTGCCAGCAGTTCCCGGTTTGAAAAACTGTTTTTT
TRBV1	TRBJ1-1	NA	NA	CTSSQFKTEAFF	TGCACCAGCAGCCAGTTTAAGACTGAAGCTTTCTTT
TRBV29-1	TRBJ2-7	NA	NA	CSVEEFRGPQPYEQYF	TGCAGCGTTGAAGAATTTAGGGGACCTCAACCCTACGAGCAGTACTTC
TRBV5-4	TRBJ1-1	NA	TRBD1	CASSLAWDRLNTEAFF	TGTGCCAGCAGCTTGGCCTGGGACAGGTTGAACACTGAAGCTTTCTTT
TRBV19	TRBJ1-2	NA	TRBD1	CASSLSGTGNYGYTF	TGTGCCAGTAGTCTCTCCGGGACAGGGAACTATGGCTACACCTTC
TRBV28	TRBJ2-7	NA	NA	CASSLAGRRAYEQYF	TGTGCCAGCAGTTTGGCGGGGCGCAGAGCCTACGAGCAGTACTTC
TRBV6-5	TRBJ1-2	NA	NA	CASSDPRRGSGYTF	TGTGCCAGCAGTGACCCTCGCAGGGGTTCTGGCTACACCTTC
TRBV9	TRBJ1-1	NA	NA	CASSARGGVNTEAFF	TGTGCCAGCAGCGCCAGGGGAGGCGTGAACACTGAAGCTTTCTTT
TRBV28	TRBJ1-1	NA	NA	CASSLTQTDTEAFF	TGTGCCAGCAGCCTGACACAGACGGACACTGAAGCTTTCTTT
TRBV18	TRBJ1-1	once	NA	CASSYQGTNTEAFF	TGTGCCAGCTCATATCAGGGCACGAACACTGAAGCTTTCTTT
TRBV28	TRBJ1-3	NA	TRBD1	CASTGGGNTIYF	TGTGCCAGCACAGGGGGGGGAAACACCATATATTTT
TRBV2	TRBJ2-7	NA	NA	CASSERVKYF	TGTGCCAGCAGTGAAAGGGTAAAGTACTTC
TRBV19	TRBJ1-4	NA	TRBD1	CASKPTPGQGYEKLFF	TGTGCCAGTAAACCAACACCGGGACAGGGGTATGAAAAACTGTTTTTT
TRBV6-1	TRBJ2-7	NA	TRBD2	CASGTSGRYEQYF	TGTGCCAGCGGGACTAGCGGTCGCTACGAGCAGTACTTC